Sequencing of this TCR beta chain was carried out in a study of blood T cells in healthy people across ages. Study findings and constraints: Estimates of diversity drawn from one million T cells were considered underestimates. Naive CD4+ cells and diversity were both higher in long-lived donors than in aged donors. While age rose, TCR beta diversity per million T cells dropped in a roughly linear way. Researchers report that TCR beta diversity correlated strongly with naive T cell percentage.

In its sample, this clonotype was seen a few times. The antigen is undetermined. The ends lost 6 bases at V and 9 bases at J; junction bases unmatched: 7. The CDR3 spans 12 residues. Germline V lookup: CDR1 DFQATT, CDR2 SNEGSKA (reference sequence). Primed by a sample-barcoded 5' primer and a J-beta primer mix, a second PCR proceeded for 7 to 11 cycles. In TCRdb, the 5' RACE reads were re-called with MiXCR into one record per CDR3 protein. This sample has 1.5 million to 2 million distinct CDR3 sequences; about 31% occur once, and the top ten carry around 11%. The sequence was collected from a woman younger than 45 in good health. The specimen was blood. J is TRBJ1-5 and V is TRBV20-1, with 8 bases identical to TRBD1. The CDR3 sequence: CSARTGSRPQHF. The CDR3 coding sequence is TGCAGTGCCCGGACAGGGAGTCGGCCCCAGCATTTT.